One sample yielded the 20 T cell receptor beta chains listed below, sequenced in a study of cytomegalovirus exposure and HLA in healthy donors. Researchers ran the PCR with 60 Vbeta and 13 Jbeta primers. This table comes from immunoSEQ multiplex PCR, and its TCRdb copy is limited to in-frame clones, with some not included. Of around 200,000 clones detected, 55% to 65% appear once; the ten largest clones hold around 3%. The specimen sequenced was PBMCs. The receptors were sampled from a man between 35 and 55 years old in good health and CMV-seronegative.

The V and J genes are TRBV7-2 and TRBJ1-5; possible D gene TRBD1, 6 bases. Trimming removed 1 base at V and 6 bases at J, with 16 bases between. The V gene's germline CDR1 is SGHTA and CDR2 FQGNSA. This CDR3 has 16 amino acids. As DNA, the CDR3 is TGTGCCAGCAGCTTAGAGAGGTGGGGGGGGCGTCAGCCCCAGCATTTT. Its translation is CASSLERWGGRQPQHF. Drawing the rest from reference TRBV7-2 and TRBJ1-5, the complete variable domain is GAGVSQSPSNKVTEKGKDVELRCDPISGHTALYWYRQSLGQGLEFLIYFQGNSAPDKSGLPSDRFSAERTGGSVSTLTIQRTQQEDSAVYLCASSLERWGGRQPQHFGDGTRLSIL.

A note on this clone: Sequence at one end of the junction differs from germline and may be a read error. The chain joins TRBV5-1 to TRBJ1-4; D perhaps matches TRBD1 (6 bases). CDR3 size: 14 residues. The germline CDR1 and CDR2 sequences are SGHRS and YFSETQ. CDR3: CVSSLGGGHEKLFF. The DNA of the CDR3 is TGCGTCAGCAGTCTAGGGGGGGGACATGAAAAACTGTTTTTT.

The rearrangement joins TRBV28 to TRBJ1-1; no clear D. Germline V CDR1 and CDR2: MDHEN, SYDVKM. V gave up 3 bases and J gave up 3 bases, with 11 bases separating them. CDR3 length equals 14 residues. The CDR3 here is CASSFTRSYTEAFF. DNA for the CDR3: TGTGCCAGCAGTTTCACCAGGTCGTACACTGAAGCTTTCTTT.

The J gene is TRBJ1-5, the V gene TRBV7-8; TRBD1 agrees at 7 bases. The V gene's germline CDR1 is SGHVS and CDR2 FQNEAQ. The CDR3 length is 16 residues. V shed 3 bases, J shed 2 bases, and the junction held 7 bases outside the gene matches. The CDR3 spells CASSFRTGDGNQPQHF. The CDR3 bases are TGTGCCAGCAGCTTTAGGACAGGAGATGGCAATCAGCCCCAGCATTTT.

V usage is TRBV4-2 and J usage is TRBJ2-3; TRBD2 agrees at 8 bases. Germline-derived CDR1 and CDR2 are LGHNA and YNFKEQ. V lost 3 bases and J lost 0; bases outside the gene matches: 29. The CDR3 has 24 residues. CDR3 sequence (DNA): TGTGCCAGCAGCCATCCCCCGGGGTCTTCCCCCACTAGCGGAGATATTCCTAGCACAGATACGCAGTATTTT. It translates to CASSHPPGSSPTSGDIPSTDTQYF.

The chain carries TRBV27 and TRBJ1-1; 8 bases match TRBD1. The germline gives CDR1 MNHEY, CDR2 SMNVEV (reference sequence). With V trimmed by 4 bases and J by 1 base, 5 bases remained unmatched. The CDR3 loop spans 15 amino acids. DNA for the CDR3: TGTGCCAGCAGTTCCCTAGGGACAGGGAACACTGAAGCTTTCTTT. Its protein is CASSSLGTGNTEAFF.

J is TRBJ2-5 and V is TRBV2, with D maybe TRBD1 (6 bases). Germline CDR1 and CDR2: SNHLY and FYNNEI. The CDR3 is made up of 15 amino acids. Trimming cost V 5 bases and J 5 bases, with 18 bases left between them. The CDR3 DNA reads as TGTGCCAGCAGTACCAAGGACAGATCCTTGGAGACCCAGTACTTC. Residues: CASSTKDRSLETQYF.

V usage is TRBV25-1 and J usage is TRBJ2-7; D gene ambiguous. CDR1 is MGHDK, CDR2 SYGVNS, per germline. The germline V and J ends were trimmed by 5 bases and 5 bases, with 7 bases remaining between them. This CDR3 spans 11 amino acids. The CDR3 nucleotides read TGTGCCAGCAGTCCGGGTCACGAGCAGTACTTC. Translating gives CASSPGHEQYF.

The CDR3 sequence is CASSLALQGETQYF. The CDR3 coding sequence is TGTGCCAGCAGCTTGGCCTTGCAGGGGGAGACCCAGTACTTC. The chain couples TRBV5-6 to TRBJ2-5; weak D call: TRBD1 (6 bases). Trimming left V 0 bases short and J 5 bases short, with 11 bases between. The CDR3 length is 14 residues. Germline loops: CDR1 SGHDT, CDR2 YYEEEE.

This clone has a handful of counts. The identical CDR3 is also encoded by other nucleotide sequences in the sample. The chain uses TRBV7-6 and TRBJ2-2; possible D gene TRBD1, 5 bases. With 5 bases removed from V and 2 bases from J, the gap between germline ends came to 12 bases. Germline V gene lookup returns CDR1 SGHVS and CDR2 FNYEAQ. The CDR3 runs to 15 residues. The CDR3 spells CASSPLTANTGELFF. The CDR3 DNA reads as TGTGCCAGCAGCCCCCTGACAGCTAACACCGGGGAGCTGTTTTTT.

The chain carries TRBV9 and TRBJ2-3; TRBD2 matches 11 bases. Germline CDR1 reads SGDLS; CDR2 reads YYNGEE. V was pared by 4 bases and J by 8 bases, with 15 bases of the junction left unmatched. The CDR3 totals 17 residues. CDR3 region: CASSPLAGGSVIGTQYF. The CDR3 bases are TGTGCCAGCAGCCCGCTAGCGGGAGGATCCGTCATAGGTACGCAGTATTTT. The whole variable domain, filled in from reference TRBV9 and TRBJ2-3, reads DSGVTQTPKHLITATGQRVTLRCSPRSGDLSVYWYQQSLDQGLQFLIQYYNGEERAKGNILERFSAQQFPDLHSELNLSSLELGDSALYFCASSPLAGGSVIGTQYFGPGTRLTVL.

The chain uses TRBV7-9 and TRBJ1-6; 8 bases are shared with TRBD1. The CDR3 extends over 16 amino acids. Germline CDR1 SEHNR, CDR2 FQNEAQ (reference sequence). With 5 bases clipped from V and 8 bases from J, the junction kept 11 bases outside the gene matches. CDR3 sequence: CASSVEGTGYDSPLHF. CDR3 DNA: TGTGCCAGCAGCGTAGAGGGGACAGGTTACGATTCACCCCTCCACTTT.

This clone appeared a few times. The rearrangement joins TRBV27 to TRBJ1-5; the match to TRBD1 covers 9 bases. CDR1 is MNHEY and CDR2 is SMNVEV in the germline V gene (reference sequence). Trimming cost V 5 bases and J 3 bases; bases outside gene matches: 11. CDR3 length: 17 amino acids. CDR3 coding DNA: TGTGCCAGCAGTCCAGGGACAGGGTATAGGGTCAATCAGCCCCAGCATTTT. It codes for CASSPGTGYRVNQPQHF.

The V gene is TRBV10-3, the J gene TRBJ2-2, with 12 bases that match TRBD2. V lost 4 bases to trimming and J lost 5 bases; unmatched junction nucleotides: 8. CDR3 length: 17 residues. The germline gives CDR1 ENHRY, CDR2 SYGVKD. CDR3 sequence reads: CAISGLGLAGGTGELFF. CDR3 nucleotides: TGTGCCATCAGTGGATTGGGGCTAGCGGGAGGGACCGGGGAGCTGTTTTTT.

This clone was recorded only once. The genes are TRBV25-1 and TRBJ1-4, with D hard to call. CDR1 is MGHDK and CDR2 is SYGVNS in the germline V gene. There are 17 residues in the CDR3. The V end was cut by 1 base, the J end by 0 bases, with 12 bases between. The CDR3 bases are TGTGCCAGCAGTGAATCCGGCAGGAAAACAACTAATGAAAAACTGTTTTTT. Its protein is CASSESGRKTTNEKLFF.

The chain uses TRBV6-5 and TRBJ1-2; no definite D call. V was clipped by 6 bases and J by 8 bases, with 13 bases between them. Germline V gene lookup returns CDR1 MNHEY and CDR2 SVGAGI. This CDR3 spans 12 amino acids. Here the CDR3 DNA reads TGTGCCAGCAGAGGTCCAGGTGGCGGCTACACCTTC. This gives the protein CASRGPGGGYTF.

In its sample, this clone ranks as medium-sized. CDR3 in amino acids: CASSLSSDRALGPPLHF. The CDR3 nucleotides are TGTGCCAGCAGTTTATCTTCGGACAGGGCCCTTGGGCCACCCCTCCACTTT. V gene TRBV27 combines with J gene TRBJ1-6; 8 nucleotides match TRBD1. Germline V lookup: CDR1 MNHEY, CDR2 SMNVEV (reference sequence). The V segment lost 0 bases and the J segment 11 bases; nucleotides outside the gene matches: 12. The CDR3 runs 17 residues.

The rearrangement uses TRBV6-1 and TRBJ1-2; D gene uncertain. CDR3 length equals 15 residues. Trimming cost V 1 base and J 1 base, with 10 bases left between them. Germline-derived CDR1 and CDR2 are MNHNS and SASEGT. CDR3 nucleotides: TGTGCCAGCAGTGAAGGGGTAGACATTAACTATGGCTACACCTTC. Its protein product is CASSEGVDINYGYTF.

The count of this clone is one. The chain uses TRBV5-1 and TRBJ1-5; a possible D gene is TRBD1 (5 bases). CDR1 and CDR2 from the germline V gene are SGHRS and YFSETQ. V was clipped by 0 bases and J by 6 bases, with 13 bases between them. The CDR3 runs 15 residues. CDR3 protein: CASSLGGEGSQPQHF. The CDR3 DNA is TGCGCCAGCAGCTTGGGGGGGGAAGGGAGTCAGCCCCAGCATTTT.

This clone was found once. The J gene is TRBJ2-6, the V gene TRBV19; TRBD2 is a possible D gene (5 bases). This CDR3 spans 14 amino acids. Germline values: CDR1 LNHDA, CDR2 SQIVND (reference sequence). V lost 6 bases to trimming and J lost 2 bases, with 8 bases between them. CDR3 sequence: CASRVGAGANVLTF. Written as DNA, the CDR3 is TGTGCCAGTAGAGTCGGGGCTGGGGCCAACGTCCTGACTTTC.